Described below is a single TCR beta chain sequence and its context. This sample was taken from a study of shared clonotypes between healthy human individuals. The input for sorted-subset replicate PCRs was around 0.2 ug DNA, tens of thousands of T cell genomes. Method: immunoSEQ multiplex PCR; TCRdb's copy keeps in-frame clones and lacks some. Of 550,000 to 750,000 clones in the sample, just under 97% are singletons; the top ten hold over 0.09%. Cells designated naive CD8 were CD45RO-negative and were positively selected for CCR7, with terminally differentiated effector memory CD45RA+ cells excluded. The source of this sequence is a woman aged 30 to 39 in good health. Specimen: naive CD8+ T cells sorted from blood.

The DNA of the CDR3 is TGTGCCAGTAGCCCCAGCGTGAGCATGCGGGGCCCCTACGAGCAGTACTTC. As protein: CASSPSVSMRGPYEQYF. The V call is TRBV19, the J call TRBJ2-7; possibly TRBD2 for D (6 bases). V was shortened by 6 bases and J by 2 bases, with 23 bases between the two germline ends. The germline V gene encodes CDR1 LNHDA and CDR2 SQIVND (reference sequence). This CDR3 has 17 residues. Complete variable domain (other parts from reference TRBV19 and TRBJ2-7): DGGITQSPKYLFRKEGQNVTLSCEQNLNHDAMYWYRQDPGQGLRLIYYSQIVNDFQKGDIAEGYSVSREKKESFPLTVTSAQKNPTAFYLCASSPSVSMRGPYEQYFGPGTRLTVT.